This entry is about one T cell receptor beta chain. Its antigen is still unknown. V shed 3 bases and J 9 bases; nucleotides not matched to a gene: 13. Germline V gene lookup returns CDR1 SEHNR and CDR2 FQNEAQ (reference sequence). This CDR3 is 16 amino acids long. The sample originates from a study of cytomegalovirus exposure and HLA in healthy donors. General study results and limits: Reported results showed that the classifier diagnosed cytomegalovirus status with high specificity and sensitivity. In a later analysis, DRB1 alleles had the most associated TCRs; HLA-C alleles the fewest.

The PCR made use of 60 Vbeta and 13 Jbeta primers. Clones were read by immunoSEQ multiplex PCR, and TCRdb kept only the in-frame ones, dropping some. The top ten clones hold 4.1% of a sample with roughly 120,000 clones, less than 85% of them seen once. This sequence was found in a woman aged 40-49 years in good health and CMV-seronegative. The sequencing input was PBMCs. The chain links TRBV7-9 to TRBJ2-1, with 8 positions matching TRBD1. CDR3 nucleotide sequence: TGTGCCAGCAGCTTGCGGCGGACAGGGAGTGTGGTTGAGCAGTTCTTC. Protein sequence: CASSLRRTGSVVEQFF.